Listed here is a single TCR beta chain. The specificity of this receptor is unknown. No quality values exist for individual bases; no much larger clone is one base distant. The immunoSEQ Assay was used to sequence TCR beta CDR3 regions from DNA. The study's own analysis went as follows. To compute T cell density, TCR beta template counts were normalized to usable DNA, which was estimated by amplifying housekeeping genes. The preseqR package was used to estimate richness by extrapolating to 400,000 templates for PBMC samples and to 120,000 templates for tissue samples. Clonality was defined as one minus Pielou's evenness. Tissue-enriched TCRs were identified through differential abundance testing performed on productive amino-acid clonotypes, with a minimum total count of 5 and an alpha of 0.1. The Jaccard Index and the Morisita Overlap Index were used to measure repertoire overlap between compartments. GLIPH grouped TCR beta CDR3s together with public tetramer-defined viral CDR3s, and a viral motif had to include at least three viral sequences and also show V-gene enrichment. TCRdb carries this immuneACCESS record with in-frame sequences only. Its versions omit some clonotypes, under half of them owing to an unresolved V gene in the studies checked, with the rest unexplained. D and trimming come from the DNA, and the V and J calls and clone size come from that table. For this sample the table gives tens of thousands of clones, of which about nine tenths were detected only once. Under 20% of the sample is held by the ten biggest clonotypes.

Including the terminal cysteine and phenylalanine, the CDR3 comprises 16 residues. Just the 48-base CDR3 DNA is kept, in frame starting at base 1. The CDR1 and CDR2 encoded by the germline V gene are SGHVS and FNYEAQ. Trimming removed 5 bases from V and 4 bases from J; the gene matches leave 9 bases unexplained. At diagnosis, tumor, uninvolved tumor-adjacent lung and peripheral blood were collected and then preserved as a mix of FFPE and fresh-frozen material. For TCR repertoire profiling, the blood samples were analyzed as peripheral blood mononuclear cells. This entry is derived from a study of T cells in localized non-small cell lung cancer (dated by TCRdb to the early 2020s). About the investigation overall: The study analyzed T cell repertoires of 200 to 250 early-stage NSCLC patients, comparing tumors and uninvolved tumor-adjacent lungs. The cohort was made up of a few hundred treatment-naive NSCLC patients whose localized lung tumors had been resected. Of the NSCLC patients, fewer than 150 were male and approximately 97 were female, and the mean age was about 69 years.

The research as a whole found: Higher T cell density in blood was associated with longer overall survival, whereas higher clonality in adjacent lung was associated with shorter survival. Because the study design was exploratory, TCR variables were selected using unadjusted p-values without false-discovery rate correction. A median of roughly 58 of the top 100 tumor clones were detected in paired uninvolved adjacent lung, and under 30 of these tumor clones were also found among the top 100 clones of the paired uninvolved adjacent lung. Multi-region tumor sequencing was not performed, so intratumor heterogeneity could not be excluded. The highest T cell clonality was observed in uninvolved tumor-adjacent lung, where clonality exceeded that of tumor, suggesting that antigenic responses were more focused in uninvolved tumor-adjacent lung.

This sequence uses TRBV7-6 and TRBJ2-1, with TRBD1 identical over 9 junction bases. The receptor comes from a man aged 35 to 69 with stage III lung adenocarcinoma. The source was peripheral blood mononuclear cells, collected before any cancer treatment. The DNA sequence follows: TGTGCCAGCAGCCCGTCTCGGGGACAGGGTTACAATGAGCAGTTCTTC. Its protein product is CASSPSRGQGYNEQFF.